This T cell receptor beta chain was captured by sequencing in a study of human T cells and chemical hapten exposure. In the study overall: Researchers reported sensitizing an approximately 2 cm by approximately 2 cm upper inner arm skin site with 2% DPC.

Trimming removed 0 bases from V and 9 bases from J, with 4 bases in between. From germline, CDR1 is SGHDT and CDR2 YYEEEE. The CDR3 length is 11 residues. Study processing details: Sample TCR totals centred on a median of approximately 96,000, ranging roughly 20,000 to 700,000. TCRdb passed the RACE reads through MiXCR, listing each CDR3 protein once. These V and J calls are TCRdb output, not the study's own analysis. The sample yields roughly 81,000 distinct CDR3 sequences, 8.5% to 9% seen once. Regarding time point: pre-sensitization, week 0. Noted treatment: therapeutic diphenylcyclopropenone sensitization with weekly scalp DPC. Study findings and constraints: The donor cohort had alopecia, so its immune response may not match that of healthy people.

This clonotype was seen a handful of times. Its specificity is not known. This sequence joins TRBV5-6 and TRBJ2-1; D is unresolved. Sequences were derived from whole blood, sampled in connection with sensitization to the hapten diphenylcyclopropenone (DPC). This clonotype originated in a man aged 40-49 years with alopecia areata. Some clones in this sample may be carry-over from other donors' samples. The CDR3 DNA is TGTGCCAGCAGCTTGGTTGCTGAGCAGTTCTTC. Translation gives CASSLVAEQFF.